The 29 T cell receptor beta chains reported below all come from one sample, sequenced in a study of naive and memory T cell subsets. An equimolar mix of two oligonucleotides served as the beta constant-region primer for TRBC1 and TRBC2. TCRdb re-analysed the UMI-ligation and nested PCR reads in MiXCR, keeping a single row per CDR3 protein. The data contain 120,000 to 150,000 distinct CDR3 sequences, about 17% of them singletons. Sequencing was performed on naive CD4+ T cells from blood. Receptor source: a human donor in good health.

The CDR3 loop is CATSDPGTSVNEQFF. CDR3 in DNA: TGTGCCACCAGTGATCCGGGGACTAGCGTCAATGAGCAGTTCTTC. The chain couples TRBV24-1 to TRBJ2-1; 10 bases align to TRBD2. CDR3 size: 15 residues. Trimming cost V 3 bases and J 6 bases; bases outside gene matches: 4. Germline V lookup: CDR1 KGHDR, CDR2 SFDVKD.

This chain uses TRBV6-2 or TRBV6-3 with TRBJ1-5, with D maybe TRBD1 (5 bases). The CDR3 covers 16 residues. Germline loops: CDR1 MNHEY, CDR2 SVGEGT. Trimming stripped 0 bases from V and 2 bases from J, with 11 bases between. The DNA of the CDR3 is TGTGCCAGCAGTTACTCGCGGGGCGCAGGCAATCAGCCCCAGCATTTT. Its protein product is CASSYSRGAGNQPQHF.

The V gene is TRBV24-1, the J gene TRBJ2-1; 8 nucleotides agree with TRBD1. V gave up 1 base and J gave up 8 bases; unmatched junction bases: 6. Germline assignment: CDR1 KGHDR and CDR2 SFDVKD. The CDR3 covers 15 residues. This chain's CDR3 is CATSDFQGAVDEQFF. The CDR3 nucleotides read TGTGCCACCAGTGATTTTCAGGGGGCTGTCGATGAGCAGTTCTTC.

The table lists this clonotype with a few counts. The chain employs TRBV3-1 and TRBJ2-1; D is unclear. This CDR3 is built from 11 residues. Looked up from germline, CDR1 is LGHDT and CDR2 is YNNKEL (reference sequence). Trimming shortened V by 1 base and J by 10 bases, and 5 bases separated the two germline ends. The CDR3 here is CASSQGWEQFF. CDR3 DNA sequence: TGTGCCAGCAGCCAAGGATGGGAGCAGTTCTTC.

This clonotype was counted between two and nine times. CDR3 protein: CASSGDRGRPVGAFF. The CDR3 DNA reads as TGTGCCAGCAGTGGGGACAGGGGGCGCCCCGTTGGTGCTTTCTTT. The chain has TRBV2 and TRBJ1-1; 12 bases are a match to TRBD1. Trimming removed 4 bases from V and 11 bases from J; junction bases left unmatched: 11. The V gene's germline CDR1 is SNHLY and CDR2 FYNNEI. The length of the CDR3 is 15 residues. Filled out from reference TRBV2 and TRBJ1-1, the complete variable domain reads EPEVTQTPSHQVTQMGQEVILRCVPISNHLYFYWYRQILGQKVEFLVSFYNNEISEKSEIFDDQFSVERPDGSNFTLKIRSTKLEDSAMYFCASSGDRGRPVGAFFGQGTRLTVV.

The rearrangement uses TRBV4-1 and TRBJ2-2; D gene uncertain. The CDR3 totals 15 residues. Germline CDR1 reads MGHRA; CDR2 reads YSYEKL. Between the trimmed V and J ends, which lost 3 bases and 2 bases, there was a span of 10 bases. CDR3 in DNA: TGCGCCAGCAGCCACAAGACACAAAACACCGGGGAGCTGTTTTTT. This gives the protein CASSHKTQNTGELFF.

V is TRBV6-1 and J is TRBJ1-2; D gene uncertain. The CDR3 extends over 12 amino acids. CDR1 is MNHNS, CDR2 SASEGT, per germline. V gave up 5 bases and J gave up 6 bases, with 10 bases separating them. CDR3 amino acids: CASSPWEDGYTF. The CDR3 DNA sequence: TGTGCCAGCAGTCCCTGGGAGGATGGCTACACCTTC.

This CDR3 is CASSYRQGDTEAFF. CDR3 DNA: TGTGCCAGCAGCTACCGACAGGGGGACACTGAAGCTTTCTTT. The gene calls are TRBV7-8 and TRBJ1-1, with 9 bases fitting TRBD1. CDR1 is SGHVS and CDR2 is FQNEAQ in the germline V gene. This CDR3 comprises 14 residues. The junction had 3 bases not matched to a gene; V was cut back by 4 bases and J by 3 bases.

This clonotype has only a few counts. The chain uses TRBV6-5 and TRBJ2-1; D could derive from TRBD1 or TRBD2 (5 bases each). The length of the CDR3 is 15 residues. With 0 bases removed from V and 8 bases from J, the gap between germline ends came to 14 bases. The germline gives CDR1 MNHEY, CDR2 SVGAGI. CDR3 in DNA: TGTGCCAGCAGTTACTCCCGGGACCCTTGGGATGAGCAGTTCTTC. It specifies CASSYSRDPWDEQFF.

The chain couples TRBV6-5 to TRBJ1-1; D perhaps matches TRBD1 (5 bases). V lost 7 bases, J lost 1 base, and 10 bases lay in between. Germline V CDR1 and CDR2: MNHEY, SVGAGI. The CDR3 totals 13 residues. CDR3: CASNPQGNTEAFF. CDR3 nucleotide sequence: TGTGCCAGCAATCCCCAGGGGAACACTGAAGCTTTCTTT.

This clonotype was counted only a few times. The chain is built from TRBV29-1 and TRBJ1-5; a weak D match, TRBD1 (6 bases). Trimming stripped 6 bases from V and 3 bases from J, with 15 bases between. Germline CDR1 reads SQVTM; CDR2 reads ANQGSEA. This CDR3 spans 14 amino acids. CDR3 bases: TGCAGCGTCTCAGAAGGGGGGGTCAATCAGCCCCAGCATTTT. It is translated as CSVSEGGVNQPQHF. Complete variable domain (other parts from reference TRBV29-1 and TRBJ1-5): SAVISQKPSRDICQRGTSLTIQCQVDSQVTMMFWYRQQPGQSLTLIATANQGSEATYESGFVIDKFPISRPNLTFSTLTVSNMSPEDSSIYLCSVSEGGVNQPQHFGDGTRLSIL.

This clonotype was recorded a few times. The chain is built from TRBV11-2 and TRBJ2-5; 8 positions match TRBD1. The V and J ends lost 6 bases and 2 bases, in that order; junction bases with no gene match: 20. CDR3 size: 19 residues. In germline, CDR1 is SGHAT, CDR2 FQNNGV. The CDR3 loop is CASRRRPFQGAGIQETQYF. The CDR3 DNA is TGTGCCAGCAGGAGGAGGCCTTTCCAGGGGGCGGGAATACAAGAGACCCAGTACTTC.

This clonotype was seen a handful of times. The J gene is TRBJ1-1, the V gene TRBV4-2, with D hard to call. Between the trimmed V and J ends, which lost 0 bases and 3 bases, there was a span of 8 bases. Per germline, CDR1 LGHNA and CDR2 YNFKEQ. The CDR3 is 14 amino acids. CDR3 in DNA: TGTGCCAGCAGCCAAGAGATCCGGGACACTGAAGCTTTCTTT. Residues: CASSQEIRDTEAFF.

This clonotype was detected only a few times. The rearrangement uses TRBV5-4 and TRBJ2-2, with 8 bases matching TRBD1. Germline V gives CDR1 SGHNT, CDR2 YYREEE (reference sequence). Losses at the gene ends were 4 bases for V and 7 bases for J; bases not matched to a gene: 9. The CDR3 has 15 residues. In DNA form, the CDR3 reads TGTGCCAGCAGCACCCCGACAGGGGCTAACGGGGAGCTGTTTTTT. This encodes CASSTPTGANGELFF.

This clonotype was seen more than once but under ten times. The CDR3 DNA sequence: TGTGCCAGCACCCCCCAGGGACGGATAACGAACACCGGGGAGCTGTTTTTT. Protein sequence: CASTPQGRITNTGELFF. The rearrangement links TRBV11-1 to TRBJ2-2; D tentatively fits TRBD1 or TRBD2 (5 bases each). This CDR3 is built from 17 residues. Germline V gives CDR1 SGHAT, CDR2 FQDESV (reference sequence). Between the trimmed V and J ends, which lost 7 bases and 0 bases, there was a span of 18 bases.

The gene calls are TRBV27 and TRBJ2-7; the match to TRBD1 covers 7 bases. V was pared by 5 bases and J by 0 bases, with 4 bases of the junction left unmatched. CDR1 is MNHEY and CDR2 is SMNVEV in the germline V gene (reference sequence). The CDR3 has 14 residues. CDR3 sequence reads: CASSRYRGSYEQYF. The CDR3, as DNA: TGTGCCAGCAGTCGGTACAGGGGCTCCTACGAGCAGTACTTC.

V usage is TRBV19 and J usage is TRBJ2-2; 9 positions agree with TRBD2. This CDR3 spans 14 amino acids. The V gene end was trimmed by 4 bases and the J gene end by 8 bases; junction bases not matched to a gene: 5. Germline V gene lookup returns CDR1 LNHDA and CDR2 SQIVND (reference sequence). CDR3 sequence: CASSTGGRAGELFF. CDR3 DNA: TGTGCCAGTAGTACTGGCGGGAGGGCAGGGGAGCTGTTTTTT. Filled out from reference TRBV19 and TRBJ2-2, the complete variable domain reads DGGITQSPKYLFRKEGQNVTLSCEQNLNHDAMYWYRQDPGQGLRLIYYSQIVNDFQKGDIAEGYSVSREKKESFPLTVTSAQKNPTAFYLCASSTGGRAGELFFGEGSRLTVL.

This clonotype was detected only a few times. The chain is built from TRBV27 and TRBJ2-7; D tentatively fits TRBD1 or TRBD2 (6 bases each). CDR1 and CDR2 (germline): MNHEY, SMNVEV (reference sequence). There are 13 residues in the CDR3. V lost 6 bases, J lost 5 bases, and 14 bases lay in between. The CDR3 sequence is CASRRGARNEQYF. For the CDR3, the DNA is TGTGCCAGCAGAAGGGGGGCTCGGAACGAGCAGTACTTC.

V and J are TRBV19 and TRBJ1-5; D gene ambiguous. The CDR3 covers 16 residues. Germline CDR1 reads LNHDA; CDR2 reads SQIVND (reference sequence). V lost 8 bases and J 0 bases, leaving 17 bases between the germline ends. This CDR3 is CASRKDGRNSNQPQHF. In DNA, the CDR3 is TGTGCCAGTCGCAAGGACGGACGGAATAGCAATCAGCCCCAGCATTTT.

This clonotype was seen a few times. The V and J genes are TRBV20-1 and TRBJ2-2, with D perhaps matching TRBD1 (5 bases). With 0 bases removed from V and 4 bases from J, the gap between germline ends came to 9 bases. The germline V gene encodes CDR1 DFQATT and CDR2 SNEGSKA (reference sequence). This CDR3 comprises 14 residues. The CDR3 protein is CSARDSRATGELFF. CDR3 bases: TGCAGTGCTAGAGACTCCAGGGCCACCGGGGAGCTGTTTTTT.

The genes are TRBV24-1 and TRBJ2-3; possibly TRBD1 or TRBD2 for D (5 bases each). V gave up 4 bases and J gave up 9 bases, with 13 bases separating them. The CDR3 is made up of 13 amino acids. Germline CDR1 KGHDR, CDR2 SFDVKD. The CDR3 DNA is TGTGCCACCAGTGAGGGACGGATGGACACGCAGTATTTT. Translation gives CATSEGRMDTQYF.

This clonotype showed up just a few times. The CDR3 region has the DNA TGTGCCAGCAGTCCCGCGTTCGGGTTTGCCTACGAGCAGTACTTC. This translates into CASSPAFGFAYEQYF. This sequence joins TRBV28 and TRBJ2-7; D remains ambiguous. The germline V gene encodes CDR1 MDHEN and CDR2 SYDVKM. This CDR3 has 15 residues. The V end lost 5 bases, the J end lost 2 bases, and 16 bases lay between the germline ends.

This clonotype was detected a few times. This chain joins TRBV5-1 and TRBJ2-1; 11 bases are a match to TRBD2. The CDR3 is made up of 16 amino acids. Germline V gives CDR1 SGHRS, CDR2 YFSETQ. Unmatched junction bases numbered 6, after V lost 4 bases and J lost 3 bases. CDR3 loop: CASSPGTSGHYNEQFF. CDR3 nucleotides: TGCGCCAGCAGCCCCGGGACTAGCGGCCACTACAATGAGCAGTTCTTC.

The chain uses TRBV5-1 and TRBJ2-1; D is possibly TRBD2 (5 bases). Germline lookup yields CDR1 SGHRS and CDR2 YFSETQ. V was shortened by 3 bases and J by 0 bases, with 10 bases between the two germline ends. The CDR3 spans 15 residues. CDR3 bases: TGCGCCAGCAGCTGGACTGAAAGCTCCTACAATGAGCAGTTCTTC. This sequence encodes CASSWTESSYNEQFF.

This clonotype has more than one count but fewer than ten. The V call is TRBV7-6, the J call TRBJ2-1, with 13 positions matching TRBD2. Germline V gives CDR1 SGHVS, CDR2 FNYEAQ. Trimming at V came to 5 bases and at J to 2 bases, leaving 12 bases not matched to a gene. The CDR3 sequence is 19 residues long. The CDR3 spells CASSPRTSGSRSPYNEQFF. The DNA for the CDR3 is TGTGCCAGCAGCCCAAGGACTAGCGGGAGTAGGAGTCCCTACAATGAGCAGTTCTTC. The complete variable domain, with remaining parts taken from reference TRBV7-6 and TRBJ2-1, reads GAGVSQSPRYKVTKRGQDVALRCDPISGHVSLYWYRQALGQGPEFLTYFNYEAQQDKSGLPNDRFSAERPEGSISTLTIQRTEQRDSAMYRCASSPRTSGSRSPYNEQFFGPGTRLTVL.

This clonotype has just a few counts. The rearrangement joins TRBV20-1 to TRBJ2-2; tentatively, D is TRBD1 (6 bases). This CDR3 contains 14 residues. Germline V gene data show CDR1 as DFQATT and CDR2 as SNEGSKA (reference sequence). V lost 5 bases and J 1 base, leaving 11 bases between the germline ends. CDR3 coding DNA: TGCAGTGCTGCCGGGACATGGAACACCGGGGAGCTGTTTTTT. Protein: CSAAGTWNTGELFF.

This clonotype has just a few counts. The rearrangement links TRBV5-6 to TRBJ2-7; D is unresolved. The V and J ends lost 4 bases and 12 bases respectively, with 23 bases between them. Looked up from germline, CDR1 is SGHDT and CDR2 is YYEEEE. The CDR3 is made up of 14 amino acids. CDR3 nucleotide sequence: TGTGCCAGCAGCCCTCCAAACTCCGACACTGAATTGTACTTC. As protein: CASSPPNSDTELYF.

This clonotype appeared a few times. This CDR3 is CASSSGYSYEQYF. The CDR3 DNA follows: TGTGCCAGCAGTTCGGGGTACTCCTACGAGCAGTACTTC. The chain carries TRBV27 and TRBJ2-7, with D perhaps matching TRBD2 (5 bases). Germline V gives CDR1 MNHEY, CDR2 SMNVEV (reference sequence). The CDR3 extends over 13 amino acids. V lost 4 bases and J 0 bases, leaving 7 bases between the germline ends.

The V call is TRBV5-1, the J call TRBJ1-3; 9 bases are a match to TRBD1. Germline V lookup: CDR1 SGHRS, CDR2 YFSETQ. V lost 4 bases and J lost 4; bases outside the gene matches: 6. The CDR3 length is 15 residues. CDR3 amino acids: CASSPTGGSGNTIYF. CDR3 nucleotides: TGCGCCAGCAGCCCTACAGGGGGCTCGGGAAACACCATATATTTT.